Each of the 23 T cell receptor beta chains below was sequenced from the same sample in a study of cytomegalovirus exposure and HLA in healthy donors. Sequenced by immunoSEQ multiplex PCR; TCRdb stores in-frame clones only, minus some. The sample lists 260,000 or so clones, roughly 90% occurring once. Sequencing used PBMCs. These receptors all come from a woman aged 18-29 years in good health and CMV-seronegative.

The table lists this clone with a count of one. The CDR3 DNA reads as TGTGCCAGCAGTTTATTACGTTTGTTGGTCGGACACCCAACCGAAAAACTGTTTTTT. Translating it yields CASSLLRLLVGHPTEKLFF. The chain links TRBV28 to TRBJ1-4; D is possibly TRBD1 (5 bases). Trimming shortened V by 1 base and J by 8 bases, and 26 bases separated the two germline ends. Germline CDR1 and CDR2: MDHEN and SYDVKM. The CDR3 covers 19 residues.

V is TRBV5-4 and J is TRBJ1-4, with TRBD1 as a possible D gene (5 bases). V was clipped by 1 base and J by 5 bases, with 9 bases between them. This CDR3 comprises 14 residues. The germline V gene has CDR1 SGHNT and CDR2 YYREEE (reference sequence). The chain's CDR3 is CASSLYRNNEKLFF. DNA of the CDR3: TGTGCCAGCAGCTTGTACAGGAACAATGAAAAACTGTTTTTT.

The rearrangement uses TRBV11-2 and TRBJ2-1; 7 bases fit TRBD1. V lost 5 bases, J lost 7 bases, and 8 bases stayed unmatched. Germline V gene data show CDR1 as SGHAT and CDR2 as FQNNGV. The CDR3 covers 14 residues. The CDR3 nucleotides read TGTGCCAGCAGCCCCGATACAGGGGTTAATGAGCAGTTCTTC. Its translation is CASSPDTGVNEQFF.

This clone was recorded a few times. The chain recombines TRBV5-1 with TRBJ2-1; a weak D match, TRBD1 (5 bases). This CDR3 is built from 13 residues. V was clipped by 0 bases and J by 6 bases, with 7 bases between them. The germline CDR1 and CDR2 sequences are SGHRS and YFSETQ. The CDR3 DNA reads TGCGCCAGCAGCTTGGGACAGCTCAATGAGCAGTTCTTC. It specifies CASSLGQLNEQFF.

The chain has TRBV27 and TRBJ1-1, with D maybe TRBD1 (6 bases). The germline CDR1 and CDR2 sequences are MNHEY and SMNVEV (reference sequence). The CDR3 has 16 residues. Between the trimmed V and J ends, which lost 7 bases and 5 bases, there was a span of 23 bases. Here the CDR3 DNA reads TGTGCCAGCAACCTCTTGGGTGACAGGAAGAGGACTGAAGCTTTCTTT. Translating it yields CASNLLGDRKRTEAFF.

In its sample, this clone was seen once. The chain combines TRBV6-5 with TRBJ2-7; 8 bases fit TRBD2. V trimming: 0 bases; J trimming: 2 bases; junction bases outside the gene matches: 3. CDR1 is MNHEY, CDR2 SVGAGI, per germline. The CDR3 consists of 15 residues. The CDR3 reads CASSYSLAGTYEQYF. The DNA of the CDR3 is TGTGCCAGCAGTTACTCCCTAGCGGGCACCTACGAGCAGTACTTC.

This clone was observed a single time. The chain combines TRBV28 with TRBJ1-2; maybe TRBD1 (6 bases). This CDR3 contains 14 residues. Germline lookup yields CDR1 MDHEN and CDR2 SYDVKM. Trimming took off 8 bases at V and 4 bases at J, with 17 bases between the two ends. The DNA for the CDR3 is TGTGCCAGCGACCGGGCGGGCAGGGGCTATGGCTACACCTTC. Its protein is CASDRAGRGYGYTF.

This sequence joins TRBV4-1 and TRBJ1-6; a weak D match, TRBD1 (5 bases). The CDR3 has 17 amino acids. V shed 0 bases and J shed 7 bases, with 16 bases lying between them. Germline V gene data show CDR1 as MGHRA and CDR2 as YSYEKL. Here the CDR3 reads CASSQEGPGPLNSPLHF. The CDR3, as DNA: TGCGCCAGCAGCCAAGAAGGGCCAGGGCCCCTCAATTCACCCCTCCACTTT.

J is TRBJ1-5 and V is TRBV6-5; TRBD1 aligns across 7 bases. The CDR3 is 15 residues long. V lost 0 bases, J lost 4 bases, and 3 bases stayed unmatched. Germline CDR1 and CDR2: MNHEY and SVGAGI. The CDR3 region is CASSYSGQPNQPQHF. CDR3 sequence (DNA): TGTGCCAGCAGTTACTCGGGACAGCCTAATCAGCCCCAGCATTTT.

A few counts support this clone. The chain employs TRBV5-4 and TRBJ1-2; 12 bases agree with TRBD1. This CDR3 has 15 residues. The germline V gene encodes CDR1 SGHNT and CDR2 YYREEE (reference sequence). V trimming: 2 bases; J trimming: 6 bases; junction bases outside the gene matches: 5. CDR3 in amino acids: CASSLGTGGGHGYTF. Written as DNA, the CDR3 is TGTGCCAGCAGCTTAGGGACAGGGGGCGGACATGGCTACACCTTC.

This sequence joins TRBV4-1 and TRBJ1-4, with TRBD1 as a possible D gene (5 bases). The ends were cut back, 4 bases at V and 6 bases at J, with 21 bases in the middle. The CDR3 is 17 residues long. Germline V CDR1 and CDR2: MGHRA, YSYEKL. Here the CDR3 reads CASSPSGGDLTYEKLFF. The CDR3 region has the DNA TGCGCCAGCAGCCCCTCGGGGGGGGACCTGACGTATGAAAAACTGTTTTTT.

CDR3 bases: TGTGCCAGCAGCGTCAATGAGCGTACAGGGTACGAGCAGTACTTC. Amino acid sequence: CASSVNERTGYEQYF. V is TRBV9 and J is TRBJ2-7; D is perhaps TRBD1 (6 bases). The length of the CDR3 is 15 residues. Germline V CDR1 and CDR2: SGDLS, YYNGEE. Trimming removed 2 bases from V and 4 bases from J, with 16 bases in between.

In DNA form, the CDR3 reads TGTGCCAGCAGCTGGACGGACTTTTCCAATGAGCAGTTCTTC. Encoded protein: CASSWTDFSNEQFF. The chain is built from TRBV28 and TRBJ2-1; a weak D match, TRBD2 (5 bases). This CDR3 contains 14 residues. Germline CDR1 and CDR2: MDHEN and SYDVKM. The V end was cut by 6 bases, the J end by 6 bases, with 15 bases between.

The chain has TRBV18 and TRBJ1-6; weak D call: TRBD1 (5 bases). Germline V gene lookup returns CDR1 KGHSH and CDR2 LQKENI. The CDR3 loop spans 14 amino acids. V dropped 2 bases and J dropped 7 bases, with 9 bases sitting between them. The CDR3 protein is CASSPRAGNSPLHF. As DNA, the CDR3 is TGTGCCAGCTCACCAAGGGCAGGGAATTCACCCCTCCACTTT.

The CDR3 DNA follows: TGTGCCAGCAGCGGGACAGGGCATAATTCACCCCTCCACTTT. It yields the protein CASSGTGHNSPLHF. V and J are TRBV28 and TRBJ1-6; 9 bases fit TRBD1. The CDR3 runs 14 residues. The V gene's germline CDR1 is MDHEN and CDR2 SYDVKM. Losses at the gene ends were 6 bases for V and 5 bases for J; bases not matched to a gene: 2.

This rearrangement joins TRBV11-2 to TRBJ2-5, with 10 bases lining up with TRBD2. Losses at the gene ends were 0 bases for V and 2 bases for J; bases not matched to a gene: 9. CDR1 and CDR2 from the germline V gene are SGHAT and FQNNGV. The length of the CDR3 is 18 residues. The CDR3 nucleotides are TGTGCCAGCAGCTTAGATTTGCTAGCGGGAGCCCAACAAGAGACCCAGTACTTC. It yields the protein CASSLDLLAGAQQETQYF.

The chain couples TRBV9 to TRBJ2-7, with D hard to call. Germline V gene data show CDR1 as SGDLS and CDR2 as YYNGEE. The length of the CDR3 is 14 residues. The V end was cut by 2 bases, the J end by 5 bases, with 14 bases between. The CDR3 loop reads CASSVGPAMDEQYF. CDR3 nucleotides: TGTGCCAGCAGCGTTGGGCCAGCTATGGACGAGCAGTACTTC.

The chain employs TRBV4-1 and TRBJ1-1, with 7 bases matching TRBD1. With V trimmed by 3 bases and J by 4 bases, 5 bases remained unmatched. Germline values: CDR1 MGHRA, CDR2 YSYEKL. The CDR3 runs to 14 residues. The CDR3 sequence is CASSHRGQITEAFF. The CDR3 DNA is TGCGCCAGCAGCCATAGGGGGCAGATCACTGAAGCTTTCTTT.

This chain connects TRBV2 to TRBJ2-1; D is ambiguous. Between the trimmed V and J ends, which lost 0 bases and 0 bases, there was a span of 6 bases. This CDR3 comprises 15 residues. From germline, CDR1 is SNHLY and CDR2 FYNNEI. This CDR3 reads CASSEARSSYNEQFF. CDR3 DNA sequence: TGTGCCAGCAGTGAAGCAAGGAGCTCCTACAATGAGCAGTTCTTC. The entire variable domain, with the rest obtained from reference TRBV2 and TRBJ2-1, is as follows: EPEVTQTPSHQVTQMGQEVILRCVPISNHLYFYWYRQILGQKVEFLVSFYNNEISEKSEIFDDQFSVERPDGSNFTLKIRSTKLEDSAMYFCASSEARSSYNEQFFGPGTRLTVL.

The chain uses TRBV6-1 and TRBJ2-1, with TRBD2 identical over 14 bases. Germline lookup yields CDR1 MNHNS and CDR2 SASEGT. Trimming at V came to 6 bases and at J to 6 bases, leaving 4 bases not matched to a gene. The CDR3 sequence is 15 residues long. The CDR3 loop reads CASSVGLAGGNEQFF. The DNA of the CDR3 is TGTGCCAGCAGCGTCGGACTAGCGGGAGGCAATGAGCAGTTCTTC.

The chain employs TRBV28 and TRBJ1-1; TRBD1 aligns across 7 bases. The ends lost 5 bases at V and 10 bases at J; junction bases unmatched: 16. Germline CDR1 MDHEN, CDR2 SYDVKM. CDR3 length equals 15 residues. The CDR3 bases are TGTGCCAGCAGTATCCTTTTGGGACAGAGGGTTAGAGCTTTCTTT. Translated, it gives CASSILLGQRVRAFF.

Here the CDR3 DNA reads TGTGCCAGCAGTGAAGCGTACAGGGCTTGGGAGGAGCAGTACTTC. It is translated as CASSEAYRAWEEQYF. V is TRBV6-1 and J is TRBJ2-7; tentatively, D is TRBD1 (6 bases). V lost 0 bases to trimming and J lost 7 bases, with 16 bases between them. Germline values: CDR1 MNHNS, CDR2 SASEGT. The CDR3 covers 15 residues.

The V gene is TRBV19, the J gene TRBJ2-7; TRBD2 is a possible D gene (5 bases). The CDR3 has 15 amino acids. Trimming removed 5 bases from V and 4 bases from J, with 18 bases in between. CDR1 is LNHDA and CDR2 is SQIVND in the germline V gene (reference sequence). The CDR3 is CASSELRERTYEQYF. The CDR3 DNA sequence: TGTGCCAGTAGTGAACTTCGAGAGCGGACTTACGAGCAGTACTTC.